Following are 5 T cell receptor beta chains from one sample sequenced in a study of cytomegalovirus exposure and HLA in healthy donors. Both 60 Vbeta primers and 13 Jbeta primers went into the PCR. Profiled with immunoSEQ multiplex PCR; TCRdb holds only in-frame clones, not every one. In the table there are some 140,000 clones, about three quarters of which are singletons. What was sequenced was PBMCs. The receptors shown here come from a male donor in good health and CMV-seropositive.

CDR3 coding DNA: TGCGCCAGCAGCCAAGATAGTAGTGCGTCCTACGAGCAGTACTTC. It codes for CASSQDSSASYEQYF. This rearrangement joins TRBV4-3 to TRBJ2-5; D is undetermined. Gene TRBJ2-7 matches the end of the DNA better, so the J call may be wrong. There are 15 residues in the CDR3. Per the germline V gene, CDR1 is LGHNA and CDR2 is YSLEER.

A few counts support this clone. The CDR3 DNA reads as TGTGCCAGCACGGCTAGCTACTACGAGCAGTACTTC. Its translation: CASTASYYEQYF. The rearrangement uses TRBV6-1 and TRBJ2-7, with TRBD2 as a possible D gene (5 bases). Deletions cut 7 bases from V and 3 bases from J, with 10 bases between. The CDR3 spans 12 residues. From germline, CDR1 is MNHNS and CDR2 SASEGT.

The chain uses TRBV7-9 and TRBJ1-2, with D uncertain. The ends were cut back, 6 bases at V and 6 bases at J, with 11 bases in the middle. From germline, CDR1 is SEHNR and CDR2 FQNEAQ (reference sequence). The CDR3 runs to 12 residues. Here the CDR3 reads CASRDPGDGYTF. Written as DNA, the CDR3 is TGTGCCAGCAGGGATCCCGGGGATGGCTACACCTTC.

The CDR3 nucleotides read TGTGCCAGCACCGTCCGGTGGGGTACGGGAGAAAAACTGTTTTTT. It yields the protein CASTVRWGTGEKLFF. The chain uses TRBV27 and TRBJ1-4; no clear D. V lost 7 bases, J lost 8 bases, and 20 bases lay in between. Germline V gives CDR1 MNHEY, CDR2 SMNVEV (reference sequence). The CDR3 has 15 residues.

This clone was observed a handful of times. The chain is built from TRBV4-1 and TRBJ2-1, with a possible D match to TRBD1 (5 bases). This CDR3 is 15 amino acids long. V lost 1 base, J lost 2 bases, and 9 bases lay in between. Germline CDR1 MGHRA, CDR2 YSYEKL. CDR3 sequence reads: CASSQGWGTYNEQFF. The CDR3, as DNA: TGCGCCAGCAGCCAAGGATGGGGCACCTACAATGAGCAGTTCTTC.